This T cell receptor (beta chain) derives from a study of blood T cell repertoires in COVID-19. Participants had their cohort set by participant-reported clinical history. V lost 2 bases and J lost 4, with 11 bases in between. CDR1 is SGHTA, CDR2 FQGNSA, per germline. This CDR3 is 14 amino acids long. Libraries were prepared by immunoSEQ multiplex PCR; TCRdb keeps only in-frame clonotypes and omits some of them. Among approximately 300,000 clones, around 86% were seen once, and the ten largest hold roughly 4.5%. Sequenced material: PBMCs or T cells enriched from blood (not recorded which). The rearrangement joins TRBV7-2 to TRBJ2-5, with D maybe TRBD1 (5 bases). The sequence derives from a man between 25 and 39 years old who had recovered from COVID-19. The chain's CDR3 is CASSLKGAGETQYF. The CDR3 bases are TGTGCCAGCAGCTTAAAAGGGGCCGGAGAGACCCAGTACTTC. Supplemented by reference TRBV7-2 and TRBJ2-5, the full variable domain reads GAGVSQSPSNKVTEKGKDVELRCDPISGHTALYWYRQSLGQGLEFLIYFQGNSAPDKSGLPSDRFSAERTGGSVSTLTIQRTQQEDSAVYLCASSLKGAGETQYFGPGTRLLVL.